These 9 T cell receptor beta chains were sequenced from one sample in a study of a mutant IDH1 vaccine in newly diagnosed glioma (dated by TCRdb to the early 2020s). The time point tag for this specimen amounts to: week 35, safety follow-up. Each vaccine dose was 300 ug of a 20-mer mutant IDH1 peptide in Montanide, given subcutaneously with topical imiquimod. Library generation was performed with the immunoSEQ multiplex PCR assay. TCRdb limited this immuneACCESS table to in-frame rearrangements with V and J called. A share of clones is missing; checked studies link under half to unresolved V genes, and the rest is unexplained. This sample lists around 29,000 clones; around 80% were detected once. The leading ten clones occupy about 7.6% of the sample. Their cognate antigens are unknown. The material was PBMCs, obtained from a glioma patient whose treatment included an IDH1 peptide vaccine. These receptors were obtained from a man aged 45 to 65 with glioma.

The CDR3: CASSDGQGKETQYF. CDR3 coding DNA: TGTGCCAGCAGTGACGGACAGGGGAAAGAGACCCAGTACTTC. J is TRBJ2-5 and V is TRBV6-1; 9 bases are a match to TRBD1. J gave up 3 bases and V 3 bases, and 2 bases lay outside the gene matches. The CDR3 covers 14 residues. CDR1 and CDR2 from the germline V gene are MNHNS and SASEGT.

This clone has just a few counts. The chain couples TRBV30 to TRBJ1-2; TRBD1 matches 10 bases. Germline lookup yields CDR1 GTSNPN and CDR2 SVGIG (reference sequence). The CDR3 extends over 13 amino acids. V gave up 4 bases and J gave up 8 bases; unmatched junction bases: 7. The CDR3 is CAWTRQGASGYTF. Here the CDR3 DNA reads TGTGCCTGGACCCGACAGGGGGCGAGCGGCTACACCTTC. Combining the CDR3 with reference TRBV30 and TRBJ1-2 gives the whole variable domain SQTIHQWPATLVQPVGSPLSLECTVEGTSNPNLYWYRQAAGRGLQLLFYSVGIGQISSEVPQNLSASRPQDRQFILSSKKLLLSDSGFYLCAWTRQGASGYTFGSGTRLTVV.

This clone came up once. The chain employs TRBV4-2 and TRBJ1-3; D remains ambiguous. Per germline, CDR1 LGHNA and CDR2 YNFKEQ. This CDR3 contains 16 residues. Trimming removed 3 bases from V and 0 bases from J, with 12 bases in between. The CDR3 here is CASSQDGVFSGNTIYF. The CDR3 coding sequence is TGTGCCAGCAGCCAGGATGGAGTTTTCTCTGGAAACACCATATATTTT.

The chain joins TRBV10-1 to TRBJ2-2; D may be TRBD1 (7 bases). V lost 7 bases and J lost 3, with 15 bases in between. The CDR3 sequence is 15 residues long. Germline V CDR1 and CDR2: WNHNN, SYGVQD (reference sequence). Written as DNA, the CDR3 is TGCGCCAGCACTGTCGGCAGGGGGGACACCGGGGAGCTGTTTTTT. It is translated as CASTVGRGDTGELFF.

The CDR3 spells CASSPTGPSKYGYTF. CDR3 sequence (DNA): TGCGCCAGCAGCCCGACAGGGCCTTCGAAATATGGCTACACCTTC. V gene TRBV4-1 combines with J gene TRBJ1-2, with 7 nucleotides matching TRBD1. Germline loops: CDR1 MGHRA, CDR2 YSYEKL. The J segment lost 5 bases and the V segment lost 4 bases, leaving 10 bases of the junction unmatched. This CDR3 comprises 15 residues.

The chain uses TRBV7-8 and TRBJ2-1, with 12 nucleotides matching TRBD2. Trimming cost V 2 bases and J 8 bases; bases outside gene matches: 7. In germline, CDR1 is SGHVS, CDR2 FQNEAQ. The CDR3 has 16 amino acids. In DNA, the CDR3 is TGTGCCAGCAGCTTAATGGGACTAGCGGGTCGGGATGAGCAGTTCTTC. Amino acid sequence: CASSLMGLAGRDEQFF.

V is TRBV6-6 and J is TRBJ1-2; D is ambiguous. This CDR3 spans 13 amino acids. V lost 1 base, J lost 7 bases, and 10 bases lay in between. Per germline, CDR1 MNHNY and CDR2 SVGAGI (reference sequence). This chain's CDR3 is CASSYFTAVGYTF. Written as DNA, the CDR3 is TGTGCCAGCAGTTACTTTACCGCCGTTGGCTACACCTTC.

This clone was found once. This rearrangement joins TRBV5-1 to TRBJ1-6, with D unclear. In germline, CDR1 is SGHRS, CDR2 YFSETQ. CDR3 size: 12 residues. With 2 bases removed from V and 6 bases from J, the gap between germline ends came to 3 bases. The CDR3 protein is CASSLPNSPLHF. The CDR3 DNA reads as TGCGCCAGCAGCTTACCTAATTCACCCCTCCACTTT.

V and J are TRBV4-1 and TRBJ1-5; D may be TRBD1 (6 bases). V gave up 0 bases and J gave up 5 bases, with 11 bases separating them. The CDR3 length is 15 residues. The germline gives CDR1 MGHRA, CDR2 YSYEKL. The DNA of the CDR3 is TGCGCCAGCAGCCAAGATCATGGGGGCTATCAGCCCCAGCATTTT. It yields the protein CASSQDHGGYQPQHF.